The 24 T cell receptor beta chains given below trace back to one sample, sequenced in a study of regulatory T cells in long-lasting Graves disease. Regarding time point: newly diagnosed GD, antithyroid drugs for less than 3 months. From PBMCs, RNA was extracted and then used to make the TCR library. Sequencing libraries for TCR beta were prepared with iRepertoire HTBI primers and Arm-PCR of CDR3 regions. Via MiXCR, TCRdb re-called the multiplex PCR reads, giving one row per CDR3 protein. There are about 470,000 distinct CDR3 sequences in the sample; about a sixth occur only once, and more than 10% lies in the top ten. The data were also submitted as part of a second study, on T cells in Graves' hyperthyroidism and ophthalmopathy.

This sample comprised peripheral blood mononuclear cells (PBMCs), obtained at new diagnosis, from a patient treated with antithyroid drugs. The receptor set was obtained from a man aged 40-55 years with Graves disease.

This clonotype was counted at least ten times. The chain couples TRBV28 to TRBJ2-5, with 8 bases identical to TRBD1. The V gene end was trimmed by 7 bases and the J gene end by 4 bases; junction bases not matched to a gene: 11. The CDR3 loop spans 15 amino acids. The germline gives CDR1 MDHEN, CDR2 SYDVKM. CDR3 bases: TGTGCCAGCAAGCCAATCCCAGGGGGCGGAGAGACCCAGTACTTC. Its protein is CASKPIPGGGETQYF.

This clonotype showed up many times. This chain connects TRBV2 to TRBJ2-3, with D uncertain. From germline, CDR1 is SNHLY and CDR2 FYNNEI. This CDR3 comprises 13 residues. V lost 4 bases to trimming and J lost 6 bases, with 11 bases between them. The CDR3 sequence: CASSVGRPDTQYF. CDR3 sequence (DNA): TGTGCCAGCAGTGTGGGTAGACCCGATACGCAGTATTTT.

This clonotype appeared a few times. V is TRBV6-1 and J is TRBJ1-3; D gene uncertain. Trimming left V 4 bases short and J 2 bases short, with 9 bases between. There are 14 residues in the CDR3. Germline CDR1 is MNHNS and CDR2 is SASEGT. CDR3 bases: TGTGCCAGCAGTGTGAGCCGGGCTGGAAACACCATATATTTT. Its translation is CASSVSRAGNTIYF.

This clonotype was recorded a few times. This chain connects TRBV11-1 to TRBJ2-1; no clear D. CDR3 length equals 12 residues. The germline gives CDR1 SGHAT, CDR2 FQDESV (reference sequence). Deletions cut 1 base from V and 7 bases from J, with 5 bases between. This chain's CDR3 is CASSLVKNEQFF. The CDR3 region has the DNA TGTGCCAGCAGCTTAGTGAAGAATGAGCAGTTCTTC. The full variable domain, completed using reference TRBV11-1 and TRBJ2-1, is EAEVAQSPRYKITEKSQAVAFWCDPISGHATLYWYRQILGQGPELLVQFQDESVVDDSQLPKDRFSAERLKGVDSTLKIQPAELGDSAMYLCASSLVKNEQFFGPGTRLTVL.

This clonotype appeared many times. The chain employs TRBV6-5 and TRBJ2-7, with D unclear. V lost 0 bases to trimming and J lost 2 bases, with 8 bases between them. This CDR3 is built from 14 residues. In germline, CDR1 is MNHEY, CDR2 SVGAGI. The CDR3 sequence is CASSYSRVPYEQYF. The CDR3 DNA follows: TGTGCCAGCAGTTACTCTCGGGTTCCCTACGAGCAGTACTTC.

This clonotype has just a few counts. This rearrangement joins TRBV20-1 to TRBJ2-7, with unresolved D. Germline V lookup: CDR1 DFQATT, CDR2 SNEGSKA (reference sequence). The CDR3 has 13 residues. Trimming took 2 bases from V and 4 from J, leaving 12 bases between them. The CDR3 DNA reads as TGCAGTGCTAGATTTATTAAAGAGTACGAGCAGTACTTC. Protein: CSARFIKEYEQYF.

For this clonotype: With a far larger clone one base away, a read error is the likely cause. The chain uses TRBV7-9 and TRBJ2-1; D gene ambiguous. The germline gives CDR1 SEHNR, CDR2 FQNEAQ (reference sequence). The length of the CDR3 is 15 residues. Here the CDR3 reads CAGSLIGRTTNEQFF. The CDR3 nucleotides read TGTGCCGGCAGCTTAATAGGTAGAACGACGAATGAGCAGTTCTTC.

The chain combines TRBV4-1 with TRBJ2-1; D call uncertain. Germline loops: CDR1 MGHRA, CDR2 YSYEKL. Deletions cut 1 base from V and 8 bases from J, with 6 bases between. The CDR3 spans 12 residues. The DNA of the CDR3 is TGCGCCAGCAGCCAAGGTGTCCATGAGCAGTTCTTC. Protein product: CASSQGVHEQFF.

The table lists this clonotype with many counts. The chain carries TRBV3-1 and TRBJ1-5, with 9 bases identical to TRBD1. Germline V gene data show CDR1 as LGHDT and CDR2 as YNNKEL (reference sequence). The CDR3 runs 15 residues. After removal of 5 bases from V and 3 bases from J, the junction contained 5 bases not matched to a gene. CDR3: CASSWTGDNNQPQHF. The CDR3 DNA is TGTGCCAGCAGCTGGACAGGGGACAACAATCAGCCCCAGCATTTT.

This clonotype has a count of ten or more. The V gene is TRBV28, the J gene TRBJ2-7; 10 bases map to TRBD2. This CDR3 region has 15 residues. V lost 6 bases to trimming and J lost 1 base; unmatched junction nucleotides: 6. CDR1 is MDHEN and CDR2 is SYDVKM in the germline V gene. This CDR3 reads CASSSGLAVSYEQYF. The CDR3 nucleotides are TGTGCCAGCAGCTCCGGACTAGCGGTTTCCTACGAGCAGTACTTC. Full variable domain (outside the CDR3, taken from reference TRBV28 and TRBJ2-7): DVKVTQSSRYLVKRTGEKVFLECVQDMDHENMFWYRQDPGLGLRLIYFSYDVKMKEKGDIPEGYSVSREKKERFSLILESASTNQTSMYLCASSSGLAVSYEQYFGPGTRLTVT.

In its sample, this clonotype was seen many times. The rearrangement uses TRBV6-5 and TRBJ1-1; TRBD1 might be the D (6 bases). V was shortened by 0 bases and J by 1 base, with 9 bases between the two germline ends. The germline V gene encodes CDR1 MNHEY and CDR2 SVGAGI. The CDR3 is 15 amino acids. CDR3 in amino acids: CASSYSRTANTEAFF. CDR3 nucleotide sequence: TGTGCCAGCAGTTACTCAAGGACAGCGAACACTGAAGCTTTCTTT.

The chain employs TRBV29-1 and TRBJ2-1, with 9 bases lining up with TRBD1. The CDR3 runs to 13 residues. The trim removed 3 bases at V and 8 bases at J, leaving 5 bases unmatched. Germline V gives CDR1 SQVTM, CDR2 ANQGSEA. The CDR3 bases are TGCAGCGTTGATGGGACAGGGATCGATGAGCAGTTCTTC. The encoded protein is CSVDGTGIDEQFF.

The J gene is TRBJ2-1, the V gene TRBV29-1; D perhaps matches TRBD1 (6 bases). The CDR3 totals 14 residues. Trimming left V 6 bases short and J 0 bases short, with 12 bases between. Germline loops: CDR1 SQVTM, CDR2 ANQGSEA. The CDR3 DNA is TGCAGCGTCACAACAGGGCTCTCCTACAATGAGCAGTTCTTC. It specifies CSVTTGLSYNEQFF.

The chain links TRBV10-3 to TRBJ2-5, with D maybe TRBD2 (5 bases). Trimming left V 3 bases short and J 8 bases short, with 10 bases between. This CDR3 comprises 12 residues. Germline V CDR1 and CDR2: ENHRY, SYGVKD. The CDR3 DNA is TGTGCCATCAGTGACCCTGCGGGTACCCAGTACTTC. It yields the protein CAISDPAGTQYF.

This clonotype was observed many times. The rearrangement uses TRBV5-5 and TRBJ1-3, with a weak D call TRBD1 (5 bases). Trimming cost V 0 bases and J 0 bases, with 10 bases left between them. This CDR3 is built from 16 residues. Germline V gene data show CDR1 as SGHKS and CDR2 as YYEKEE (reference sequence). The CDR3 here is CASSLAKTDSGNTIYF. In nucleotides, the CDR3 is TGTGCCAGCAGCTTGGCAAAGACAGACTCTGGAAACACCATATATTTT.

This clonotype was recorded a few times. V is TRBV29-1 and J is TRBJ2-3; TRBD2 aligns across 9 bases. J gave up 3 bases and V 6 bases, and 4 bases lay outside the gene matches. The CDR3 spans 13 residues. Per germline, CDR1 SQVTM and CDR2 ANQGSEA. For the CDR3, the DNA is TGCAGCGTGGACCTAGCGGGAACAGATACGCAGTATTTT. The encoded protein is CSVDLAGTDTQYF.

This clonotype has at least ten counts. V and J are TRBV5-1 and TRBJ2-1; D may be TRBD2 (7 bases). Germline CDR1 SGHRS, CDR2 YFSETQ. The CDR3 loop spans 16 amino acids. Trimming removed 2 bases at V and 2 bases at J, with 14 bases between. The CDR3 protein is CASSFQGGGPYNEQFF. DNA of the CDR3: TGCGCCAGCAGCTTCCAAGGGGGGGGACCCTACAATGAGCAGTTCTTC. Variable domain in full (rest from reference TRBV5-1 and TRBJ2-1): KAGVTQTPRYLIKTRGQQVTLSCSPISGHRSVSWYQQTPGQGLQFLFEYFSETQRNKGNFPGRFSGRQFSNSRSEMNVSTLELGDSALYLCASSFQGGGPYNEQFFGPGTRLTVL.

At least ten counts were recorded for this clonotype. The chain links TRBV28 to TRBJ1-1; D is ambiguous. Germline V gives CDR1 MDHEN, CDR2 SYDVKM. The CDR3 length is 12 residues. Deletions cut 7 bases from V and 1 base from J, with 7 bases between. The CDR3 region is CASTLGNTEAFF. CDR3 DNA: TGTGCCAGCACCTTAGGGAACACTGAAGCTTTCTTT.

This clonotype has a handful of counts. V and J are TRBV29-1 and TRBJ2-7; 7 bases are shared with TRBD1. The V and J ends lost 4 bases and 2 bases, in that order; junction bases with no gene match: 2. This CDR3 has 12 amino acids. CDR1 is SQVTM and CDR2 is ANQGSEA in the germline V gene. The CDR3 DNA follows: TGCAGCGTTGTCCAGGGGGCCTACGAGCAGTACTTC. This encodes CSVVQGAYEQYF.

This clonotype was detected many times. The CDR3 here is CASSTGQPPSYEQYF. CDR3 DNA sequence: TGCGCCAGCTCCACCGGACAGCCACCCTCCTACGAGCAGTACTTC. The gene calls are TRBV5-1 and TRBJ2-7; D is possibly TRBD1 (6 bases). The CDR3 spans 15 residues. The V end was cut by 7 bases, the J end by 0 bases, with 17 bases between. In germline, CDR1 is SGHRS, CDR2 YFSETQ.

In nucleotides, the CDR3 is TGTGCCAGCACCGAGGGGGGGTCTGAGCAGTTCTTC. Amino acids: CASTEGGSEQFF. The chain recombines TRBV7-3 with TRBJ2-1; maybe TRBD2 (7 bases). The CDR3 length is 12 residues. Trimming left V 7 bases short and J 9 bases short, with 13 bases between. From germline, CDR1 is SGHTA and CDR2 FQGTGA.

This clonotype was seen more than once but under ten times. This chain joins TRBV14 and TRBJ2-1, with TRBD1 as a possible D gene (6 bases). Germline V gene lookup returns CDR1 SGHDN and CDR2 FVKESK. V was shortened by 0 bases and J by 12 bases, with 15 bases between the two germline ends. The CDR3 consists of 14 residues. The CDR3: CASSQDVLGARQFF. The CDR3 DNA follows: TGTGCCAGCAGCCAAGATGTTTTGGGGGCCAGGCAGTTCTTC.

The table lists this clonotype with a few counts. V is TRBV12-3 or TRBV12-4 and J is TRBJ2-7; 8 bases line up with TRBD1. Unmatched junction bases numbered 5, after V lost 3 bases and J lost 10 bases. This CDR3 spans 12 amino acids. The CDR3 bases are TGTGCCAGCAGTTTTGACAGGGGTCAACAGTACTTC. The encoded protein is CASSFDRGQQYF.

This clonotype has more than one count but fewer than ten. This chain joins TRBV18 and TRBJ2-4, with 10 positions matching TRBD2. Per the germline V gene, CDR1 is KGHSH and CDR2 is LQKENI. The CDR3 is 14 residues long. V shed 0 bases and J 11 bases; nucleotides not matched to a gene: 4. The CDR3 here is CASSPPLAGPFQYF. The CDR3 DNA sequence: TGTGCCAGCTCACCACCACTAGCGGGACCCTTTCAGTACTTC.